This is a list of T cell receptor beta chains from one sample in a study of neurological immune-mediated disorders. TCRdb reprocessed the 5' RACE reads with MiXCR, giving one entry per CDR3 protein. This table holds 110,000 or so distinct CDR3 sequences, about 3.4% found once. Sample: PBMCs. These receptors were obtained from a woman aged 25 to 45 with multiple sclerosis. Each CDR3 is given with its conserved first and last residue. A D gene is named only where the DNA matches it firmly. The size field is filled for only some rows; it gives once, few, many or a size class.

. | TRBJ2-1 | TRBV7-2 | many | CASSLAKGSYNEQFF | TGTGCCAGCAGCTTAGCGAAGGGGTCCTACAATGAGCAGTTCTTC
. | TRBJ1-2 | TRBV6-5 | many | CASSPGVGYGYTF | TGTGCCAGCAGTCCAGGGGTGGGCTATGGCTACACCTTC
. | TRBJ1-4 | TRBV29-1 | many | CSVEDVSGEKLFF | TGCAGCGTTGAAGACGTGAGTGGCGAAAAACTGTTTTTT
TRBD1 | TRBJ2-5 | TRBV5-5 | many | CASSRLSQGVSETQYF | TGTGCCAGCAGCCGATTATCACAGGGGGTCTCAGAGACCCAGTACTTC
. | TRBJ1-3 | TRBV18 | many | CASSSDRVSGNTIYF | TGTGCCAGCTCATCGGACAGAGTATCTGGAAACACCATATATTTT
TRBD1 | TRBJ2-2 | TRBV24-1 | many | CATSDPSGGSGELFF | TGTGCCACCAGTGACCCATCAGGGGGCTCCGGGGAGCTGTTTTTT
TRBD1 | TRBJ1-2 | TRBV5-1 | many | CASSPGQGWGYTF | TGCGCCAGCAGCCCGGGACAGGGTTGGGGCTACACCTTC
TRBD1 | TRBJ1-4 | TRBV5-1 | many | CASSLDRGGEKLFF | TGCGCCAGCAGCTTGGACAGGGGTGGAGAAAAACTGTTTTTT
TRBD2 | TRBJ2-5 | TRBV5-1 | many | CASSPRGEETQYF | TGCGCCAGCAGCCCACGGGGGGAAGAGACCCAGTACTTC
. | TRBJ1-2 | TRBV27 | many | CASSFRQGLKGYGYTF | TGTGCCAGCAGTTTCAGGCAGGGACTAAAAGGCTATGGCTACACCTTC
. | TRBJ1-2 | TRBV25-1 | many | CASSARYGYTF | TGTGCCAGCAGTGCCCGGTACGGCTACACCTTC
TRBD2 | TRBJ2-5 | TRBV6-6 | few | CASSNSGTYQETQYF | TGTGCCAGCAGTAATAGCGGGACGTACCAAGAGACCCAGTACTTC
. | TRBJ2-1 | TRBV4-1 | many | CASSQGGRDRQFF | TGCGCCAGCAGCCAGGGGGGCCGGGACAGGCAGTTCTTC
. | TRBJ2-2 | TRBV4-1 | many | CASSQERVMGTGELFF | TGCGCCAGCAGCCAAGAGAGGGTGATGGGGACCGGGGAGCTGTTTTTT
. | TRBJ2-1 | TRBV5-4 | many | CASKLTDRDKEGNEQFF | TGTGCCAGCAAGCTAACCGACCGGGACAAGGAGGGGAATGAGCAGTTCTTC
. | TRBJ2-1 | TRBV4-3 | many | CASSQPGTTNEQFF | TGCGCCAGCAGCCAACCCGGGACGACCAATGAGCAGTTCTTC
. | TRBJ1-6 | TRBV9 | many | CASGTGSSYNSPLHF | TGTGCCAGCGGTACAGGTAGCTCCTATAATTCACCCCTCCACTTT
TRBD2 | TRBJ2-2 | TRBV20-1 | many | CSARELAETGELFF | TGCAGTGCTAGAGAACTAGCGGAGACCGGGGAGCTGTTTTTT
. | TRBJ2-7 | TRBV7-2 | . | CASSLESQAFSYEQYF | TGTGCCAGCAGCTTAGAGTCCCAGGCCTTCTCCTACGAGCAGTACTTC
. | TRBJ1-2 | TRBV3-1 | . | CASSPTETSYGYTF | TGTGCCAGCAGCCCTACTGAGACAAGCTATGGCTACACCTTC
TRBD1 | TRBJ1-4 | TRBV7-2 | many | CASSLDLGTVGEKLFF | TGTGCCAGCAGCTTAGACCTGGGGACAGTGGGTGAAAAACTGTTTTTT
. | TRBJ2-5 | TRBV5-1 | many | CASSVGQIQETQYF | TGCGCCAGCAGCGTTGGACAGATCCAAGAGACCCAGTACTTC
. | TRBJ2-5 | TRBV10-3 | many | CAISGGETQYF | TGTGCCATCAGTGGGGGAGAGACCCAGTACTTC
. | TRBJ1-2 | TRBV29-1 | many | CSVSPTGSGYTF | TGCAGCGTTTCCCCCACAGGGTCTGGCTACACCTTC
. | TRBJ2-7 | TRBV7-8 | many | CASSSAAGPSRNEQYF | TGTGCCAGCAGCTCGGCCGCCGGGCCTTCACGAAACGAGCAGTACTTC
TRBD1 | TRBJ1-1 | TRBV5-1 | many | CARIPTGQTNTEAFF | TGCGCCAGGATCCCGACGGGACAGACGAACACTGAAGCTTTCTTT
. | TRBJ1-6 | TRBV3-1 | many | CASSHNTGLNSPLHF | TGTGCCAGCAGCCACAACACAGGGTTGAATTCACCCCTCCACTTT
TRBD2 | TRBJ2-2 | TRBV6-5 | many | CASTRLAGAGELFF | TGTGCCAGCACGAGACTAGCGGGGGCCGGGGAGCTGTTTTTT
. | TRBJ2-3 | TRBV12-3/TRBV12-4 | many | CASSSRSFTDTQYF | TGTGCCAGCAGTTCCCGTTCCTTCACAGATACGCAGTATTTT
. | TRBJ2-2 | TRBV30 | many | CAWSQGSIYGELFF | TGTGCCTGGAGTCAGGGCAGCATCTACGGGGAGCTGTTTTTT
. | TRBJ1-1 | TRBV7-9 | many | CASSSDPGTEAFF | TGTGCCAGCAGCTCCGACCCTGGCACTGAAGCTTTCTTT
TRBD1 | TRBJ1-1 | TRBV29-1 | many | CSGGQGSAEAFF | TGCAGCGGCGGACAGGGGAGCGCTGAAGCTTTCTTT